Reported below is one T cell receptor beta chain. Generated by immunoSEQ multiplex PCR, the TCRdb table keeps only in-frame clones and is missing some. The repertoire includes 65,000 to 85,000 clones, over 85% of them detected once, and 0.6% to 0.7% sits in the top ten. These data are taken from a study of cytomegalovirus exposure and HLA in healthy donors. This CDR3 has 18 residues. V lost 0 bases to trimming and J lost 2 bases; unmatched junction nucleotides: 6. Germline V gene sequence: CDR1 SGHTA, CDR2 FQGNSA. The source is a woman aged 18 to 35 in good health and CMV-seronegative. The sample was PBMCs. This chain uses TRBV7-2 with TRBJ2-2; TRBD2 matches at 10 bases. The CDR3 region is CASSLAALAGVNTGELFF. CDR3 in DNA: TGTGCCAGCAGCTTAGCGGCGCTAGCGGGAGTTAACACCGGGGAGCTGTTTTTT.